A single sample gave rise to the 11 T cell receptor beta chains below, sequenced in a study of PD-1 blockade in classical Hodgkin lymphoma (dated by TCRdb to 2019 to 2021). The time point label, read with the paper, signifies: cycle 1 day 1 (C1D1), immediately before nivolumab initiation. Every trial patient had relapsed after autologous stem cell transplantation, and cohorts A, B and C differed in prior brentuximab vedotin exposure. Libraries were constructed by the immunoSEQ multiplex PCR assay. Here the immuneACCESS table is served through TCRdb, limited to in-frame sequences with V and J called. Missing clones are a known gap in these copies; in checked studies unresolved V genes cover under half, and the rest lacks a known reason. Counted in this sample were over 10,000 clones; 80% of them appeared once. Approximately 25% of the sample comes from the top ten. The material was peripheral blood mononuclear cells (PBMCs), obtained at baseline. These receptors all stem from a human donor with classical Hodgkin lymphoma.

This chain uses TRBV25-1 with TRBJ2-5; D is unclear. V lost 3 bases and J 1 base, leaving 9 bases between the germline ends. The CDR3 extends over 14 amino acids. Per germline, CDR1 MGHDK and CDR2 SYGVNS. CDR3 residues: CASSDLFSQETQYF. The CDR3 bases are TGTGCCAGCAGTGACCTCTTCTCCCAAGAGACCCAGTACTTC.

The rearrangement joins TRBV5-5 to TRBJ2-3, with unresolved D. CDR3 length: 12 amino acids. Germline lookup yields CDR1 SGHKS and CDR2 YYEKEE (reference sequence). Deletions cut 3 bases from V and 2 bases from J, with 4 bases between. Here the CDR3 reads CASSSVTDTQYF. CDR3 DNA: TGTGCCAGCAGCTCTGTCACAGATACGCAGTATTTT. The whole variable domain, filled in from reference TRBV5-5 and TRBJ2-3, reads DAGVTQSPTHLIKTRGQQVTLRCSPISGHKSVSWYQQVLGQGPQFIFQYYEKEERGRGNFPDRFSARQFPNYSSELNVNALLLGDSALYLCASSSVTDTQYFGPGTRLTVL.

The V gene is TRBV28, the J gene TRBJ1-5, with 7 bases fitting TRBD1. The ends lost 4 bases at V and 4 bases at J; junction bases unmatched: 16. CDR3 length equals 18 residues. Germline CDR1 MDHEN, CDR2 SYDVKM. The CDR3 bases are TGTGCCAGCAGTTCCAAGGGACAGAACCTTTTTTGGAATCAGCCCCAGCATTTT. This codes for CASSSKGQNLFWNQPQHF.

The chain is built from TRBV6-5 and TRBJ2-1; TRBD2 aligns across 9 bases. V was clipped by 6 bases and J by 7 bases; unmatched bases: 10. Per the germline V gene, CDR1 is MNHEY and CDR2 is SVGAGI. CDR3 size: 15 residues. In nucleotides, the CDR3 is TGTGCCAGCAGCCCCCTAGCGGGAACTGGGAATGAGCAGTTCTTC. It specifies CASSPLAGTGNEQFF.

The gene calls are TRBV6-5 and TRBJ1-5; D is unclear. The CDR3 length is 13 residues. With 5 bases removed from V and 1 base from J, the gap between germline ends came to 6 bases. Germline CDR1 is MNHEY and CDR2 is SVGAGI. The CDR3 is CASSPQSNQPQHF. The CDR3 region has the DNA TGTGCCAGCAGTCCGCAAAGCAATCAGCCCCAGCATTTT.

Here the CDR3 reads CASSLASTWDGNTEAFF. The CDR3 region has the DNA TGCGCCAGCAGCTTGGCATCTACTTGGGACGGGAACACTGAAGCTTTCTTT. The chain carries TRBV5-1 and TRBJ1-1, with D maybe TRBD1 (5 bases). This CDR3 spans 17 amino acids. With 0 bases removed from V and 1 base from J, the gap between germline ends came to 16 bases. CDR1 is SGHRS, CDR2 YFSETQ, per germline.

This chain uses TRBV30 with TRBJ1-5; D remains ambiguous. The V and J ends lost 2 bases and 3 bases respectively, with 14 bases between them. Germline V gene lookup returns CDR1 GTSNPN and CDR2 SVGIG (reference sequence). This CDR3 has 15 amino acids. The CDR3 is CAWSPGSGPNQPQHF. The CDR3 bases are TGTGCCTGGAGTCCCGGCTCTGGCCCCAATCAGCCCCAGCATTTT.

The chain uses TRBV27 and TRBJ1-4; D is unclear. This CDR3 has 15 amino acids. Germline V gene data show CDR1 as MNHEY and CDR2 as SMNVEV (reference sequence). V was clipped by 4 bases and J by 8 bases, with 17 bases between them. This CDR3 is CASSSIDRFGEKLFF. The DNA for the CDR3 is TGTGCCAGCAGTTCCATAGACCGTTTCGGGGAAAAACTGTTTTTT.

The V gene is TRBV25-1, the J gene TRBJ2-2; TRBD1 agrees at 9 bases. CDR3 length: 17 amino acids. Trimming cost V 2 bases and J 7 bases; bases outside gene matches: 11. In germline, CDR1 is MGHDK, CDR2 SYGVNS. CDR3 loop: CASSELRGQGTDGELFF. Here the CDR3 DNA reads TGTGCCAGCAGTGAACTCAGAGGACAGGGGACCGACGGGGAGCTGTTTTTT.

This clone occurred a few times. This chain links TRBV25-1 with TRBJ1-1; no clear D gene. V was pared by 5 bases and J by 0 bases, with 7 bases between. Germline-derived CDR1 and CDR2 are MGHDK and SYGVNS. The CDR3 consists of 13 residues. CDR3: CASSWQMNTEAFF. CDR3 coding DNA: TGTGCCAGCAGTTGGCAGATGAACACTGAAGCTTTCTTT.

V gene TRBV28 combines with J gene TRBJ2-7, with D hard to call. From germline, CDR1 is MDHEN and CDR2 SYDVKM. Trimming left V 2 bases short and J 2 bases short, with 10 bases between. This CDR3 spans 14 amino acids. The CDR3 here is CASSLRRQAYEQYV. The CDR3, as DNA: TGTGCCAGCAGTTTAAGGCGCCAGGCCTACGAGCAGTACGTC.